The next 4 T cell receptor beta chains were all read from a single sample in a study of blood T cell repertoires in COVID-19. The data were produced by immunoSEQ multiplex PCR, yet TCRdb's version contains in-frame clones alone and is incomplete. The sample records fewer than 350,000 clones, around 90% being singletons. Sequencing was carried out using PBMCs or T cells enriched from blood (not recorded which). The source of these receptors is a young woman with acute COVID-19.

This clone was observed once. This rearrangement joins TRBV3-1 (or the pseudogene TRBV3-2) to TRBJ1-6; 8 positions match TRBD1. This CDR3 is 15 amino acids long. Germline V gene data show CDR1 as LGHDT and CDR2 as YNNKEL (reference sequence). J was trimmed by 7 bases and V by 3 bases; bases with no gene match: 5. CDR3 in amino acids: CASSHTGQGNSPLHF. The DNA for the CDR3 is TGTGCCAGCAGCCATACCGGACAGGGCAATTCACCCCTCCACTTT.

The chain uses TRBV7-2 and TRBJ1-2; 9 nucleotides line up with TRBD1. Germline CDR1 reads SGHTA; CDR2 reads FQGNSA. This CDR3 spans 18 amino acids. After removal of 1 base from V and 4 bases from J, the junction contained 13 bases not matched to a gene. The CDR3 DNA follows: TGTGCCAGCAGCTTAGTTATAGGGGGACAGGGAGCCTCCTATGGCTACACCTTC. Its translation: CASSLVIGGQGASYGYTF.

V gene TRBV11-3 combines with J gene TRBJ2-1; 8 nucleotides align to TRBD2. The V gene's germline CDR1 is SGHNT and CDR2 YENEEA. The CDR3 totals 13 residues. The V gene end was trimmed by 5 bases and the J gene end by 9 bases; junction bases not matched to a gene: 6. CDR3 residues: CASSISGALEQFF. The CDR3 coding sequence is TGTGCCAGCAGCATTAGCGGGGCCCTTGAGCAGTTCTTC.

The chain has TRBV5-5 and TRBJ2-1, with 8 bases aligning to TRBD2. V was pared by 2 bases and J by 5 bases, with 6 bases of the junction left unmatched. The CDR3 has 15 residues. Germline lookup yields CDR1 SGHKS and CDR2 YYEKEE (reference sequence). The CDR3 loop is CASSFGSGAHNEQFF. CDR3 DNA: TGTGCCAGCAGCTTTGGTAGCGGGGCCCACAATGAGCAGTTCTTC.